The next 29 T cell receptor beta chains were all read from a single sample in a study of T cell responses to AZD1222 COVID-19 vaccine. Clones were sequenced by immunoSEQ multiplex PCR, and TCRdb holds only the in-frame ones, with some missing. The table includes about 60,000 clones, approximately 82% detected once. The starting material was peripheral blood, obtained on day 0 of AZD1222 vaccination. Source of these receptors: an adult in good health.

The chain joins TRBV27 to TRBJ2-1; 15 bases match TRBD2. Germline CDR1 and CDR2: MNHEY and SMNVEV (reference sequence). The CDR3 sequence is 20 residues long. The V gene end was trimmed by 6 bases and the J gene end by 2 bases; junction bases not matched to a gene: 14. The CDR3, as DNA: TGTGCCAGCAGCCCCGGGACTAGCGGGAGGTGGCGCCGGGCCTACAATGAGCAGTTCTTC. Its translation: CASSPGTSGRWRRAYNEQFF.

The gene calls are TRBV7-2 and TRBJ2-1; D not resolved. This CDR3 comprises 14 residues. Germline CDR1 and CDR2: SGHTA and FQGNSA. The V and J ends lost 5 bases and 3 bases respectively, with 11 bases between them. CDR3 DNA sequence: TGTGCCAGCAGCCAAATTTTGGTCTACAATGAGCAGTTCTTC. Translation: CASSQILVYNEQFF.

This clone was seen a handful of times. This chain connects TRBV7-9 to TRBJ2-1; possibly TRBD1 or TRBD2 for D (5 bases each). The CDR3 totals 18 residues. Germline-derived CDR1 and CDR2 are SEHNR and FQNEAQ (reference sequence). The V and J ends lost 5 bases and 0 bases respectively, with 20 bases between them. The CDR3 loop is CASSHAWDGTNSYNEQFF. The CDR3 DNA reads TGTGCCAGCAGCCACGCCTGGGACGGCACAAACTCCTACAATGAGCAGTTCTTC.

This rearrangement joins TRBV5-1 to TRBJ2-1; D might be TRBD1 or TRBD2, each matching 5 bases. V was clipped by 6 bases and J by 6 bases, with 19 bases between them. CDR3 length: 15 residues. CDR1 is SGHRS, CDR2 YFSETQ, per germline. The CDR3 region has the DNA TGCGCCAGCACCCTCGCCCGGACTGGGACCAATGAGCAGTTCTTC. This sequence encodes CASTLARTGTNEQFF.

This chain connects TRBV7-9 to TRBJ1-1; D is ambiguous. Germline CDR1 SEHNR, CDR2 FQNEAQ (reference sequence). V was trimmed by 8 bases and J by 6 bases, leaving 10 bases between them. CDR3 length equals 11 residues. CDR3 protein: CASRMGPEAFF. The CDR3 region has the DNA TGTGCCAGCCGGATGGGCCCTGAAGCTTTCTTT.

Here the CDR3 DNA reads TGTGCCAGCAGCTTGGTAGGGATTCCAAGCTACACCTTC. Residues: CASSLVGIPSYTF. The V call is TRBV5-4, the J call TRBJ1-2, with D hard to call. V dropped 0 bases and J dropped 9 bases, with 12 bases sitting between them. Germline V CDR1 and CDR2: SGHNT, YYREEE (reference sequence). This CDR3 is 13 amino acids long.

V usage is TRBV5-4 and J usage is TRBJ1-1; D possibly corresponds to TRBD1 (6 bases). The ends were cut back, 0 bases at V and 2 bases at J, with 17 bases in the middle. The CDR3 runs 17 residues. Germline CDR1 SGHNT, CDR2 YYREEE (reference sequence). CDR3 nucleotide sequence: TGTGCCAGCAGCTTGGCGGGACACTTTGCGAAAAACACTGAAGCTTTCTTT. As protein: CASSLAGHFAKNTEAFF.

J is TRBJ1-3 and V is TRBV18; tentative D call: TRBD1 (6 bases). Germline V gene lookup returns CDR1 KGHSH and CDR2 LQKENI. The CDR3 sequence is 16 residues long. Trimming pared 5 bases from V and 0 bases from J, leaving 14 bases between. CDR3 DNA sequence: TGTGCCAGCTCAACACAACAGGGCTACTCTGGAAACACCATATATTTT. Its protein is CASSTQQGYSGNTIYF.

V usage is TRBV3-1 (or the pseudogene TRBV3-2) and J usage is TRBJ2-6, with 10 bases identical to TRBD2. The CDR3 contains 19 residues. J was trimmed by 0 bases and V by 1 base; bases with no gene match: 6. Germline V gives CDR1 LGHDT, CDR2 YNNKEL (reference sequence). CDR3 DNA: TGTGCCAGCAGCCAAGGGTTAGCGGGAGGACCCTCTGGGGCCAACGTCCTGACTTTC. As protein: CASSQGLAGGPSGANVLTF.

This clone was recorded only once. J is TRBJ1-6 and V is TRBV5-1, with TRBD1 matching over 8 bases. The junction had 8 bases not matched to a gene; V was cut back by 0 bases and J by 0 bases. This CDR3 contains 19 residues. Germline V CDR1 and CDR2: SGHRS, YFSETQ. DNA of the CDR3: TGCGCCAGCAGCTTGGGTTTGGCAGGGGGCGTCTCCTATAATTCACCCCTCCACTTT. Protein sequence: CASSLGLAGGVSYNSPLHF.

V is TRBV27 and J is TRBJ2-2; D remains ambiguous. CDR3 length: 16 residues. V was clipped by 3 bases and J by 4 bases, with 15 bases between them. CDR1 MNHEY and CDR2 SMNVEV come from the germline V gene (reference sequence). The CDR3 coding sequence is TGTGCCAGCAGTTTTAGGCCATCTTCGGGCACCGGGGAGCTGTTTTTT. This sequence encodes CASSFRPSSGTGELFF.

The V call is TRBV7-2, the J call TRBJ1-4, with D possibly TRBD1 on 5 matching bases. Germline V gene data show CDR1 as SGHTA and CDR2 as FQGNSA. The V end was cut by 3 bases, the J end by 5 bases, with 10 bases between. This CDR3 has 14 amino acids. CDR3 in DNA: TGTGCCAGCAGCTTCGGGACGGCGAATGAAAAACTGTTTTTT. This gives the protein CASSFGTANEKLFF.

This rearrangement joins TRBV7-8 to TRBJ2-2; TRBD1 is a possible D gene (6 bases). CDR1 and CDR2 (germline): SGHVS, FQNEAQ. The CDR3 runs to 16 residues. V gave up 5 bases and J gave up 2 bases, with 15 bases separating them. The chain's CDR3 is CASSPLVGQNTGELFF. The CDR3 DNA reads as TGTGCCAGCAGCCCTCTCGTGGGACAAAACACCGGGGAGCTGTTTTTT.

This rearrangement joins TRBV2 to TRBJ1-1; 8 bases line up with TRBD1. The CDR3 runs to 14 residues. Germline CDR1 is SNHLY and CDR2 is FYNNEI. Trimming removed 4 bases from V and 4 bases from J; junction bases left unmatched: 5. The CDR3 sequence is CASSGSTGGTEAFF. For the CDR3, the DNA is TGTGCCAGCAGTGGTTCTACAGGGGGCACTGAAGCTTTCTTT.

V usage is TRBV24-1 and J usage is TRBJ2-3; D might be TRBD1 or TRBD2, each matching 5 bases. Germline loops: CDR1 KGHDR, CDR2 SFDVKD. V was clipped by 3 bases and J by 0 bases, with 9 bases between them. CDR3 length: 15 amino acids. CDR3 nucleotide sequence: TGTGCCACCAGTGATAACCGGGACAGCACAGATACGCAGTATTTT. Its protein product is CATSDNRDSTDTQYF.

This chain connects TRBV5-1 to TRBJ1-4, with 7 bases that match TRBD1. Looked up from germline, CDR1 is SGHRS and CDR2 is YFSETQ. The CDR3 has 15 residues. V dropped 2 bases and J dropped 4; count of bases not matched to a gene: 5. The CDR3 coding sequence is TGCGCCAGCAGCTTCGGACAGGCGATTAATGAAAAACTGTTTTTT. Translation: CASSFGQAINEKLFF.

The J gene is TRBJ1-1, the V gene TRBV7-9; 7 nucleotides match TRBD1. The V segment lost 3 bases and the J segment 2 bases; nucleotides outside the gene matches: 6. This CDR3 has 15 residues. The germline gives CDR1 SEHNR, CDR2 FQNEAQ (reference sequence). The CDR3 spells CASSLQGTVNTEAFF. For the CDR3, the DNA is TGTGCCAGCAGCTTGCAGGGGACAGTTAACACTGAAGCTTTCTTT.

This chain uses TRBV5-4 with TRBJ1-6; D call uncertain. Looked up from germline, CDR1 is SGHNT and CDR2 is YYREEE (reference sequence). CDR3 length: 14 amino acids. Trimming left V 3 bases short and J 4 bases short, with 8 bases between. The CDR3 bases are TGTGCCAGCAGCTCCACCGGTTATAATTCACCCCTCCACTTT. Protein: CASSSTGYNSPLHF.

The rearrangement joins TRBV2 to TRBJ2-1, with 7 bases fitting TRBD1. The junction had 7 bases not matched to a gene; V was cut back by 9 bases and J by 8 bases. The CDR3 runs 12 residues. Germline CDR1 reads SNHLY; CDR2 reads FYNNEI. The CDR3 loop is CARGQKVHEQFF. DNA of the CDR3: TGTGCCAGGGGACAGAAAGTGCATGAGCAGTTCTTC. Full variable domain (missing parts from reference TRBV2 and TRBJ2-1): EPEVTQTPSHQVTQMGQEVILRCVPISNHLYFYWYRQILGQKVEFLVSFYNNEISEKSEIFDDQFSVERPDGSNFTLKIRSTKLEDSAMYFCARGQKVHEQFFGPGTRLTVL.

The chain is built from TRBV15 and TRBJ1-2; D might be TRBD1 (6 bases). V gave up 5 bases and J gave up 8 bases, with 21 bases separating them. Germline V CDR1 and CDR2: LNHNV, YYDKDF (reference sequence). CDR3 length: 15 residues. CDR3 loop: CATSPAVSGGLGYTF. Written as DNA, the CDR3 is TGTGCCACCAGCCCGGCGGTTTCCGGGGGCCTGGGCTACACCTTC.

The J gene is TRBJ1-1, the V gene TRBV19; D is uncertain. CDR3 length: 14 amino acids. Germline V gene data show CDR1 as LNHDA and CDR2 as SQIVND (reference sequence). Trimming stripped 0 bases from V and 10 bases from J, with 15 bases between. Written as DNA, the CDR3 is TGTGCCAGTAGTATAGATCACGGGCCGCCGAGAGCTTTCTTT. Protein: CASSIDHGPPRAFF.

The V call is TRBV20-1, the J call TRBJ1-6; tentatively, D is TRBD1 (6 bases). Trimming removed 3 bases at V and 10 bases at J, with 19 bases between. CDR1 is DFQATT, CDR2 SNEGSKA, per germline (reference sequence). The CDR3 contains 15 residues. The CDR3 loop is CSASDRGVQGSPLHF. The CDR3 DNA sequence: TGCAGTGCTAGTGATAGGGGGGTCCAGGGGTCACCCCTCCACTTT.

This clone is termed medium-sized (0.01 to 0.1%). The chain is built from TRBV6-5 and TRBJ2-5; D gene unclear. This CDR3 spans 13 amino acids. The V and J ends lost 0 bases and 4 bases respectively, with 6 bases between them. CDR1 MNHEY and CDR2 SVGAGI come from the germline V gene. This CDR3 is CASSYSPGETQYF. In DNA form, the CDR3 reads TGTGCCAGCAGTTACTCGCCGGGAGAGACCCAGTACTTC.

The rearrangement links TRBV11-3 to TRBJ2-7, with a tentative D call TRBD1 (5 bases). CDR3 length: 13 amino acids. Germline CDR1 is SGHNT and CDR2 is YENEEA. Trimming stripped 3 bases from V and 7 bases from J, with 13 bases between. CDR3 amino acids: CASSFSPQGEQYF. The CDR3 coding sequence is TGTGCCAGCAGCTTTTCACCTCAGGGAGAGCAGTACTTC.

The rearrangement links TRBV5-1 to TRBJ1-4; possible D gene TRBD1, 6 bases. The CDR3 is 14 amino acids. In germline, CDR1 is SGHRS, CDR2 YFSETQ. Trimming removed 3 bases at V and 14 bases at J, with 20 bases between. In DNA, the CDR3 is TGCGCCAGCAGCTCTCAGGCACCCGGGGGGGCTCTGTTTTTT. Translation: CASSSQAPGGALFF. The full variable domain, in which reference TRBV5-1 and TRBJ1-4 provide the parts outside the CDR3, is KAGVTQTPRYLIKTRGQQVTLSCSPISGHRSVSWYQQTPGQGLQFLFEYFSETQRNKGNFPGRFSGRQFSNSRSEMNVSTLELGDSALYLCASSSQAPGGALFFGSGTQLSVL.

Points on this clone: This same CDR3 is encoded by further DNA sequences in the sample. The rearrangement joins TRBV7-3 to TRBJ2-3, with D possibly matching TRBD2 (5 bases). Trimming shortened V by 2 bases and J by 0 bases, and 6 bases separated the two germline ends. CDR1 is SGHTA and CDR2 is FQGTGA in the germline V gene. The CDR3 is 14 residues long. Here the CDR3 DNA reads TGTGCCAGCAGCTTACGCGGGAGCACAGATACGCAGTATTTT. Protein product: CASSLRGSTDTQYF. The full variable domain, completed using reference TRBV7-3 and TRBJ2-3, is GAGVSQTPSNKVTEKGKYVELRCDPISGHTALYWYRQSLGQGPEFLIYFQGTGAADDSGLPNDRFFAVRPEGSVSTLKIQRTERGDSAVYLCASSLRGSTDTQYFGPGTRLTVL.

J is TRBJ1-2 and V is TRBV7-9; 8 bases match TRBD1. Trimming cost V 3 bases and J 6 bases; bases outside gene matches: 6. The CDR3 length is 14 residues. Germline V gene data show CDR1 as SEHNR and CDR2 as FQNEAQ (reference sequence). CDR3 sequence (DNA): TGTGCCAGCAGCTTCGGACAGGGTTTGAATGGCTACACCTTC. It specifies CASSFGQGLNGYTF.

The CDR3 sequence is CSVEGGVVAGELFF. The CDR3 bases are TGCAGCGTTGAAGGGGGAGTGGTGGCCGGGGAGCTGTTTTTT. The V and J genes are TRBV29-1 and TRBJ2-2, with a weak D call TRBD2 (5 bases). The germline V gene has CDR1 SQVTM and CDR2 ANQGSEA. CDR3 size: 14 residues. Trimming left V 1 base short and J 6 bases short, with 12 bases between.

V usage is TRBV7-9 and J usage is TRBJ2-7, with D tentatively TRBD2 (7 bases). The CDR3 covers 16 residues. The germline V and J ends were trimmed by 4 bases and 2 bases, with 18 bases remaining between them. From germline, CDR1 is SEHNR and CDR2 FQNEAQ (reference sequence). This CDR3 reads CASSSLGGVGTYEQYF. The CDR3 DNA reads TGTGCCAGCAGCTCGCTAGGGGGGGTAGGGACCTACGAGCAGTACTTC. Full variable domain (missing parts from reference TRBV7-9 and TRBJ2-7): DTGVSQNPRHKITKRGQNVTFRCDPISEHNRLYWYRQTLGQGPEFLTYFQNEAQLEKSRLLSDRFSAERPKGSFSTLEIQRTEQGDSAMYLCASSSLGGVGTYEQYFGPGTRLTVT.